What follows describes a single TCR beta chain. This clone has only one observation. What antigen it recognizes has not been identified. Base qualities are missing; no much larger clone stands one base away. This entry comes from a study of cytomegalovirus exposure and HLA in healthy donors listed by TCRdb under 2017. For the wider study: An earlier analysis of a few hundred of the donors reported approximately 260 Gb of sequence data and roughly 120 million unique TCR beta sequences obtained from approximately 180 million T cells. An early release covering about 600 HLA-typed donors comprised roughly 300 gigabases of sequencing data and roughly 85 million unique TCR sequences. The genetic ancestry cluster associated with self-reported Caucasian donors included 65% to 90% of the approximately 430 genotyped donors. The study aimed to test whether cataloging public T cell receptors could reveal signatures of past pathogen exposure. The study profiled the T cell repertoires of approximately 700 subjects by immunosequencing and related them to cytomegalovirus serostatus. A separate validation cohort of roughly 130 different subjects was used in addition to the roughly 640-subject first cohort. The study combined high-throughput TCR immunosequencing, statistical association of individual TCRs with disease status, and machine learning to predict cytomegalovirus infection status. In a later analysis, previously published TCR beta repertoires from 666 donors were re-analyzed and high-resolution HLA genotyping was added so that TCR occurrence patterns could be studied. Rather than drawing on any new phenotypic data, the later analysis identified candidate immune exposures from TCR beta sequences and the way those sequences occurred across donors. An earlier analysis of nearly 600 of the donors applied high-throughput TCR beta sequencing to assess whether each TCR beta V gene segment acted as functional or pseudogenic. Alongside the repertoire data, information on donor age, sex, ethnicity and CMV serostatus was compiled. In a later genetic analysis, genome-wide SNP genotypes for about 55% of the roughly 700 donors were used, and that subset was treated as a discovery cohort. Every discovery cohort repertoire had been produced on one sequencing platform. HLA typing included class I and class II loci at four-digit resolution. Typing coverage differed by locus: A, B, C, DRB1 and DQB1 were typed in about 620-640 donors, DQA1 in about 510, DPA1 in approximately 610, and DPB1 in 450 to 480. Four to six DR-DQ haplotypes were handled as single units for association and clustering, since linkage in the cohort was strong. Across approximately 400 genotyped donors of the cohort, an average of about 220,000 unique TCR beta nucleotide sequences per donor were sequenced, and approximately 17% of those sequences were non-productive.

The CDR3 sequence holds 12 residues, the cysteine and phenylalanine included. Just the 36-base CDR3 DNA is kept, in frame starting at base 1. The germline V gene (reference sequence) provides CDR1 SGHNT and CDR2 YYREEE. V and J are truncated by 1 base and 5 bases respectively, leaving an intervening sequence of 4 bases. The cohort consisted of 670 or so healthy bone marrow donors. At the time of sampling, all cohort members were nominally healthy, though unrecorded immune exposures were likely present. The donor was CMV seronegative and belonged to the group of 352 seronegative cohort members. A peripheral blood sample was collected from each donor, and TCR beta sequencing was performed on peripheral blood mononuclear cells. Genomic DNA extraction from the blood cell samples was performed with the Qiagen DNeasy Blood Extraction Kit. Library preparation employed the immunoSEQ multiplex PCR assay. For the multiplex PCR, a mixture combining 60 forward primers for TCR Vbeta segments and 13 reverse primers for TCR Jbeta segments was used. The CDR3 region of rearranged TCR beta genes was amplified from genomic DNA with a multiplex PCR assay. The amplified TCR beta libraries were sequenced on the Illumina HiSeq System as 87-base-pair reads. The published analysis was carried out like this. In a later analysis, some 80 million unique TCR beta chains were counted across the 650 to 750 repertoires, and approximately 9.9 million of these chains were shared by at least two donors. Raw reads were error-corrected and collapsed into unique sequences by a nearest-neighbor algorithm in which closely related sequences were merged to remove PCR and sequencing errors. Alignment of CDR3 sequences to IMGT reference sequences was used to assign V, D and J gene segments. For a sequence to be retained, a match of at least six nucleotides was required to both a V gene segment and a J gene segment. A rearrangement was called productive if the CDR3 had no stop codons and remained in frame with V and J, and every other rearrangement was called non-productive. Following IMGT convention, CDR3 was defined as the stretch from the second conserved V-encoded cysteine up to the conserved J-encoded phenylalanine. In an earlier analysis of approximately 500 of the donors, sequences lacking an unambiguous match to a single V gene segment were excluded. An earlier analysis of 450 to 650 of the donors called V segments functional above 56.7% productive rearrangements and segregating when the between-donor standard deviation exceeded 5%. A statistical classification framework was built for diagnosing cytomegalovirus status from the catalog of TCR beta chain sequences. V and J gene assignment, in a later analysis, came from comparing TCR nucleotide sequences with IMGT/GENE-DB human TR gene sequences. The TCRdist pipeline was used in a later analysis to assign CDR3 sequences and most-parsimonious VDJ recombination scenarios. A later analysis defined each TCR beta chain by its CDR3 amino acid sequence plus V-gene family, and excluded reads lacking a unique V-gene family. To address suspected cross-contamination and a sequencing artifact, a later analysis removed a few hundred highly shared, low-generation-probability nucleotide sequences. For each public chain, a later analysis derived a clonal expansion index from normalized ranks of inferred template counts within each repertoire. Generation probabilities in a later analysis came from a VDJ recombination model fitted to out-of-frame rearrangements, and those results were checked against IGoR. In a later analysis, hypergeometric tests were used to score TCR-TCR, TCR-HLA and TCR-CMV co-occurrence, with a repertoire-size bias correction applied to TCR pairs. A later analysis estimated false discovery rates by permuting HLA or CMV assignments 20 times. In a later analysis, co-occurring TCRs were grouped using DBSCAN, and TCRdist sequence similarity was added for clustering within HLA-allele-positive subsets. For co-occurrence clustering, repertoires with fewer than 30,000 or more than 120,000 public chains were excluded, along with four or five repertoires with anomalous nucleotide sharing. This is the immuneACCESS table as TCRdb keeps it, with only in-frame sequences that have V and J called. A part of the clones is gone; compared with another copy, unresolved V genes explain less than half, and the rest is unexplained. The V and J calls and clone size were taken over from that table, and D and trimming were inferred from the DNA. In all, the sample holds some 120,000 clones, and about three quarters of those were seen once. 3.4% of the sample goes to the ten largest clones.

Overall results and qualifications from the work: A cluster of highly shared sequence variants was judged likely to be a technical artifact of the sequencing pipeline. A later analysis reported that several top co-occurrence clusters appeared linked to parvovirus B19, influenza, CMV and Epstein-Barr virus. Most CMV-associated TCR beta chains appeared to be HLA-restricted in a later analysis, and the HLA associations seemed to be driven largely by CMV exposure. The authors suggested that the approach could potentially be extended to other disease states and immunological phenotypes. Across donors, most TCR sequences were observed very rarely, whereas some public TCRs were present in many individuals. A later genetic analysis associated a missense DCLRE1C variant with V-gene and J-gene trimming of TCR beta chains, and an independent cohort replicated the association. In a later analysis, the rate of TCR association differed among HLA loci, with DRB1 alleles having the most associated TCRs and HLA-C alleles having the fewest. A further reported finding was that TCR beta sequences accurately predicted the HLA-A and HLA-B alleles for most subjects in the first cohort. A few of the identified cytomegalovirus-associated TCR beta chains were confirmed in vitro to be specific for cytomegalovirus antigens. Specific HLA alleles were associated with 15,000 to 20,000 TCR beta sequences at a false discovery rate of 0.05 in a later analysis. Because HLA typing was missing for some donors at each locus, association tests included only the typed subset. Because counts were too low, around 17 rarely observed V segments, including chromosome 9 orphons, were left out of the earlier analysis of some 640 of the donors. In the study, about 150 TCR beta chains were listed as associated with cytomegalovirus. The presence/absence analyses assumed that sequencing depth was roughly uniform across donors, and that assumption may not be true. Some IMGT-functional V segments, including TRBV6-2 and TRBV6-3, could not be told apart with the 87-base-pair reads, so those segments were excluded. In this cohort, only TCR beta chains were sequenced, and detectable features were limited by the absence of alpha or paired-chain data. For the cohort, immune exposure information was limited to CMV serostatus. In a later analysis, HLA-associated TCR beta chains were found to be more clonally expanded and to have lower generation probabilities than equally common non-associated chains. Correlated functional status among segregating V segments might reflect linkage disequilibrium, but an unknown experimental factor could not be ruled out. According to a later genetic analysis, donors in an Asian-associated ancestry cluster had fewer N-insertions in productive TCRs than the approximately 650-donor mean. In an earlier analysis of 450 to 750 of the donors, most TCR beta V segments appeared in productive rearrangements about 90% or about 30% of the time, broadly matching IMGT annotations. The classifier was reported to diagnose cytomegalovirus status with high specificity and sensitivity in both the original and validation cohorts. Strong co-occurrence of HLA alleles, especially DR and DQ, made assigning TCR associations to individual alleles difficult.

This sequence was found in a man under 40 in good health and CMV-seronegative. The sequenced sample consisted of PBMCs. This chain joins TRBV5-4 to TRBJ1-5; confidence is insufficient to name the D gene. The CDR3 sequence is CASSLRDQPQHF. Read as DNA, the sequence is TGTGCCAGCAGCTTGCGGGATCAGCCCCAGCATTTT.